These T cell receptor beta chains were read from a single sample in a study of blood T cell repertoires in COVID-19. Assay: immunoSEQ multiplex PCR; the TCRdb copy retains only in-frame clones and omits some. The sample includes roughly 380,000 clones, 89% of them seen just once. Material: peripheral blood. These TCRs come from a woman in her fifties or sixties with COVID-19, enrolled during active disease. Each CDR3 is given with its conserved first and last residue. A D gene is named only where the DNA matches it firmly. Where a row states a size, it is once, few, many or the class of an expanded clone; other rows omit it.

CDR3	DNA	size	D	J	length	V
CASSAGQSMNTEAFF	TGTGCCAGCAGCGCGGGACAGAGCATGAACACTGAAGCTTTCTTT	NA	TRBD1	TRBJ1-1	15	TRBV7-9
CASSQRGTGVYNEQFF	TGCGCCAGCAGCCAAAGAGGGACAGGAGTATACAATGAGCAGTTCTTC	NA	TRBD1	TRBJ2-1	16	TRBV4-1
CAWSPGQFFSGNTIYF	TGTGCCTGGAGTCCCGGACAGTTTTTCTCTGGAAACACCATATATTTT	once	NA	TRBJ1-3	16	TRBV30
CASSTLPQGADFRRYTF	TGTGCCAGTAGTACGTTACCACAGGGGGCGGACTTCAGACGCTACACCTTC	NA	TRBD1	TRBJ1-2	17	TRBV19
CASSSGQGLNEKLFF	TGTGCCAGCAGCTCGGGACAGGGCTTGAATGAAAAACTGTTTTTT	NA	TRBD1	TRBJ1-4	15	TRBV7-6
CASSLGRQGPTETQYF	TGTGCCAGCAGCTTGGGGCGACAGGGCCCCACAGAGACCCAGTACTTC	NA	TRBD1	TRBJ2-5	16	TRBV5-4
CSLQTAFNEKLFF	TGCAGTCTGCAGACAGCCTTTAATGAAAAACTGTTTTTT	NA	NA	TRBJ1-4	13	TRBV29-1
CASKEGAGYGYTF	TGTGCCAGCAAAGAGGGGGCAGGCTATGGCTACACCTTC	NA	TRBD1	TRBJ1-2	13	TRBV7-9
CASGIAYEQYF	TGTGCCAGCGGCATCGCCTACGAGCAGTACTTC	NA	NA	TRBJ2-7	11	TRBV27
CASSLVYTNQETQYF	TGTGCCAGCAGCTTAGTGTACACAAACCAAGAGACCCAGTACTTC	NA	NA	TRBJ2-5	15	TRBV7-9
CASSQRRLFIGELFF	TGTGCCAGCAGCCAAAGGCGGCTATTTATCGGGGAGCTGTTTTTT	NA	NA	TRBJ2-2	15	TRBV3-1/TRBV3-2
CATSRTDSYGYTF	TGTGCCACCAGCAGGACTGACAGCTATGGCTACACCTTC	NA	NA	TRBJ1-2	13	TRBV15
CAISESFGGFTEAFF	TGTGCCATCAGTGAGTCGTTTGGGGGGTTCACTGAAGCTTTCTTT	NA	NA	TRBJ1-1	15	TRBV10-3
CASREAGTTNYGYTF	TGTGCCAGCAGGGAGGCAGGGACTACTAACTATGGCTACACCTTC	few	NA	TRBJ1-2	15	TRBV7-9
CASSPWTSGGTGQFF	TGCGCCAGCAGCCCCTGGACTAGCGGGGGGACGGGGCAGTTCTTC	NA	TRBD2	TRBJ2-1	15	TRBV5-1
CASSTGGTSINEQFF	TGCGCCAGCAGTACGGGGGGGACTAGCATCAATGAGCAGTTCTTC	once	TRBD2	TRBJ2-1	15	TRBV5-1
CASSPLAGGSYNEQFF	TGTGCCAGCAGCCCCTTAGCGGGAGGGTCCTACAATGAGCAGTTCTTC	NA	TRBD2	TRBJ2-1	16	TRBV7-9
CASSPKWGGLNTQYF	TGTGCCAGCAGCCCCAAGTGGGGGGGGCTGAATACGCAGTATTTT	few	NA	TRBJ2-3	15	TRBV5-5
CASRSIESSYNSPLHF	TGCGCCAGCCGCTCCATTGAGAGCTCCTATAATTCACCCCTCCACTTT	NA	NA	TRBJ1-6	16	TRBV5-1
CASSTGGFYQPQHF	TGTGCCAGCAGCACAGGTGGGTTTTATCAGCCCCAGCATTTT	NA	NA	TRBJ1-5	14	TRBV7-2
CASSIVGAAEYGYTF	TGTGCCAGTAGTATAGTTGGGGCGGCGGAATATGGCTACACCTTC	NA	NA	TRBJ1-2	15	TRBV19
CASSLPNVGQSYGYTF	TGTGCCAGCAGTTTACCTAACGTGGGGCAAAGCTATGGCTACACCTTC	NA	NA	TRBJ1-2	16	TRBV6-5
CSVERETEAFF	TGCAGCGTTGAAAGAGAAACTGAAGCTTTCTTT	once	NA	TRBJ1-1	11	TRBV29-1
CASSYRGGGEKLFF	TGTGCCAGCAGTTACAGGGGGGGAGGTGAAAAACTGTTTTTT	NA	TRBD1	TRBJ1-4	14	TRBV9
CASSLGSSGQETQYF	TGTGCCAGCAGCTTAGGGTCCAGCGGCCAAGAGACCCAGTACTTC	NA	NA	TRBJ2-5	15	TRBV7-7
CASSGRLGGTYNEQFF	TGTGCCAGCAGCGGCCGTTTGGGGGGGACCTACAATGAGCAGTTCTTC	NA	TRBD2	TRBJ2-1	16	TRBV11-3
CASKRDGNQPQHF	TGTGCCAGCAAGAGGGATGGCAATCAGCCCCAGCATTTT	NA	NA	TRBJ1-5	13	TRBV2
CASSEGGGAGTEAFF	TGTGCCAGCAGCGAAGGGGGGGGCGCGGGCACTGAAGCTTTCTTT	NA	NA	TRBJ1-1	15	TRBV25-1
CASSEGRSYEQYF	TGCGCCAGCAGTGAGGGGAGATCCTACGAGCAGTACTTC	once	NA	TRBJ2-7	13	TRBV10-1
CASSSPGQGDEKLFF	TGTGCCAGCAGTTCCCCGGGACAGGGTGATGAAAAACTGTTTTTT	NA	TRBD1	TRBJ1-4	15	TRBV28
CASGQSPYLRDYGYTF	TGTGCCAGCGGTCAGTCCCCCTATTTGCGGGATTATGGCTACACCTTC	NA	NA	TRBJ1-2	16	TRBV27
CASSYPSGGRGTQYF	TGTGCCAGCAGTTACCCCTCAGGGGGCCGCGGGACCCAGTACTTC	NA	TRBD1	TRBJ2-5	15	TRBV28
CASSDGHSYEQYF	TGTGCCAGCAGTGACGGACACAGCTACGAGCAGTACTTC	NA	NA	TRBJ2-7	13	TRBV25-1
CASSLGAGIYNEQFF	TGTGCCAGCAGCTTAGGAGCGGGGATCTACAATGAGCAGTTCTTC	NA	TRBD2	TRBJ2-1	15	TRBV11-2
CASGPLGTQYF	TGCGCCAGCGGTCCCCTAGGTACGCAGTATTTT	NA	NA	TRBJ2-3	11	TRBV10-2
CASRVSGGPGDTQYF	TGTGCCAGCAGGGTTAGCGGGGGGCCAGGGGATACGCAGTATTTT	NA	TRBD2	TRBJ2-3	15	TRBV6-5
CASSWETGGFQPQHF	TGCGCCAGCAGCTGGGAGACAGGGGGCTTTCAGCCCCAGCATTTT	NA	TRBD1	TRBJ1-5	15	TRBV4-1
CASSLAGSEKLFF	TGTGCCAGCAGCTTGGCAGGTTCTGAAAAACTGTTTTTT	NA	NA	TRBJ1-4	13	TRBV7-9
CASSLFPGMNYEQYF	TGCGCCAGCAGCTTGTTCCCAGGGATGAACTACGAGCAGTACTTC	NA	NA	TRBJ2-7	15	TRBV5-1
CASSIPLPGTVEQFF	TGTGCCAGCAGCATACCCCTCCCAGGGACAGTTGAGCAGTTCTTC	NA	TRBD1	TRBJ2-1	15	TRBV11-2
CASSQGDTGPQHF	TGTGCCAGCAGCCAAGGGGACACGGGGCCCCAGCATTTT	NA	NA	TRBJ1-5	13	TRBV3-1/TRBV3-2
CASSQDRRGEQFF	TGTGCCAGCAGCCAAGATAGAAGGGGTGAGCAGTTCTTC	NA	NA	TRBJ2-1	13	TRBV3-1/TRBV3-2
CASSQDGGADGELFF	TGCGCCAGCAGCCAAGATGGAGGGGCTGACGGGGAGCTGTTTTTT	NA	NA	TRBJ2-2	15	TRBV4-1
CASSGQGASLTDTQYF	TGTGCCAGCAGCGGACAGGGGGCTTCCTTAACAGATACGCAGTATTTT	NA	TRBD1	TRBJ2-3	16	TRBV5-4
CASSAPKTGGRETQYF	TGTGCCAGCAGCGCACCCAAAACAGGGGGCCGAGAGACCCAGTACTTC	once	TRBD1	TRBJ2-5	16	TRBV7-9